This is a list of T cell receptor beta chains from one sample in a study of blood T cell repertoires in COVID-19. The table came from immunoSEQ multiplex PCR; TCRdb's copy has only in-frame clones and leaves some out. The sample has hundreds of thousands of clones; 85% to 90% are singletons. The sample taken for sequencing was PBMCs or T cells enriched from blood (not recorded which). The receptors derive from an older woman in a cohort exposed to, infected with or recovered from COVID-19 (not recorded which). CDR3s include the opening cysteine and the closing phenylalanine or tryptophan. The order of the fields is J gene, D gene, V gene, CDR3 protein, CDR3 DNA. D genes are given only for firm matches.

>TRBJ1-1|TRBD1|TRBV5-1
CASGGQGNTEAFF
TGCGCCAGCGGCGGACAGGGGAACACTGAAGCTTTCTTT
>TRBJ1-1|-|TRBV11-3
CASSLQGTEAFF
TGTGCCAGCAGCTTGCAGGGGACCGAAGCTTTCTTT
>TRBJ2-7|-|TRBV30
CAWSPGHEQYF
TGTGCCTGGAGTCCAGGGCACGAGCAGTACTTC
>TRBJ1-6|TRBD1|TRBV5-1
CASSLLPGGNSPLHF
TGCGCCAGCAGCTTGCTTCCAGGGGGCAATTCACCCCTCCACTTT
>TRBJ1-1|-|TRBV5-8
CASSSWGRQENTEAFF
TGTGCCAGCAGCTCCTGGGGCCGGCAGGAGAACACTGAAGCTTTCTTT
>TRBJ1-5|TRBD1|TRBV7-2
CASSLDRGLNQPQHF
TGTGCCAGCAGCTTAGACAGGGGTTTGAATCAGCCCCAGCATTTT
>TRBJ2-4|-|TRBV7-9
CASSLAGGENIQYF
TGTGCCAGCAGCTTAGCCGGAGGGGAAAACATTCAGTACTTC
>TRBJ1-1|-|TRBV3-1/TRBV3-2
CASSHEQLNTEAFF
TGTGCCAGCAGCCATGAACAATTGAACACTGAAGCTTTCTTT
>TRBJ1-6|-|TRBV28
CASSLMAGRLSYNSPLHF
TGTGCCAGCAGTTTAATGGCGGGACGCCTCTCCTATAATTCACCCCTCCACTTT
>TRBJ2-1|TRBD2|TRBV28
CASSRRETNEQFF
TGTGCCAGCAGCCGGCGGGAGACGAATGAGCAGTTCTTC